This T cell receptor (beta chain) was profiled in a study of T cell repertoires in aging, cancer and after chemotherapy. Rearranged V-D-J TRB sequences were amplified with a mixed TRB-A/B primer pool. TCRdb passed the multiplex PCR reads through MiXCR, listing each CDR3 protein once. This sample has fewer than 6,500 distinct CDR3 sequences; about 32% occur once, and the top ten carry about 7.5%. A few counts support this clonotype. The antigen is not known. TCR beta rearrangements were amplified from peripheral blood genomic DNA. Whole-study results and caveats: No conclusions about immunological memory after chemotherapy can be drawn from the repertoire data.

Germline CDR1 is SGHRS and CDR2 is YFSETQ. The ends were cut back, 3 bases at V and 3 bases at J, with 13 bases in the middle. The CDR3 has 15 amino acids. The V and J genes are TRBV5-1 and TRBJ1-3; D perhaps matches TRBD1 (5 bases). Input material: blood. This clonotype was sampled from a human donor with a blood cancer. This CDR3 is CASSYRGTGGNTIYF. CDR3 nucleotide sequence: TGCGCCAGCAGCTACCGGGGGACTGGTGGAAACACCATATATTTT.